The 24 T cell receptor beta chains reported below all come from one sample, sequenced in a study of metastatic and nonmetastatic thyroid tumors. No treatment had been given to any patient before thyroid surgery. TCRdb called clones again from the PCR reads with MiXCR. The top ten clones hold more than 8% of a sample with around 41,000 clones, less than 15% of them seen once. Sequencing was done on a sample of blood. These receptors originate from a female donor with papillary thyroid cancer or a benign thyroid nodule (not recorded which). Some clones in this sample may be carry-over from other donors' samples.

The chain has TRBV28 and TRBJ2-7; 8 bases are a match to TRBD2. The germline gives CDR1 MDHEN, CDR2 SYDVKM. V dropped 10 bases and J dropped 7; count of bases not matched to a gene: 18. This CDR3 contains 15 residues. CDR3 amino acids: CANNPGPAGAWEQYF. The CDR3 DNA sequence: TGTGCCAACAACCCGGGCCCAGCGGGAGCTTGGGAGCAGTACTTC.

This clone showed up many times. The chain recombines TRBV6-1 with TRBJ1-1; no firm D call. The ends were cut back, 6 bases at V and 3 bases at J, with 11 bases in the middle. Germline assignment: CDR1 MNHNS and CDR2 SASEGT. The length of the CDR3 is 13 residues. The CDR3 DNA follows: TGTGCCAGCAGCCAAACAGTTGACACTGAAGCTTTCTTT. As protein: CASSQTVDTEAFF.

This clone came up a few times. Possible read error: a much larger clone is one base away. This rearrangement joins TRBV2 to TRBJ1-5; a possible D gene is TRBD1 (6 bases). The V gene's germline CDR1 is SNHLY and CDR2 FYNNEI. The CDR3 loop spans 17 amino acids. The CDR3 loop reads CASSLGQSGRSSQPQHF. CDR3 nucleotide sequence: TGTGCCAGCAGTCTCGGACAGAGCGGAAGGAGCAGTCAGCCCCAGCATTTT.

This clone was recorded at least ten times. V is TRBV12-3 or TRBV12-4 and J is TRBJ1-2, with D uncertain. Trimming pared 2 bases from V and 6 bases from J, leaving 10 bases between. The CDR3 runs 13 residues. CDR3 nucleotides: TGTGCCAGCAGTTTACTACAGACTAATGGCTACACCTTC. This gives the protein CASSLLQTNGYTF.

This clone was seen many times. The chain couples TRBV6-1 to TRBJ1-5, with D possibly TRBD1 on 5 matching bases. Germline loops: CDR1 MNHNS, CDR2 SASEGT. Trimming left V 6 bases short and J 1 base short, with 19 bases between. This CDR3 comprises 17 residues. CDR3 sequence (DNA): TGTGCCAGCAGGGAGGGGCATGGAGTTGGGAGCAATCAGCCCCAGCATTTT. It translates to CASREGHGVGSNQPQHF.

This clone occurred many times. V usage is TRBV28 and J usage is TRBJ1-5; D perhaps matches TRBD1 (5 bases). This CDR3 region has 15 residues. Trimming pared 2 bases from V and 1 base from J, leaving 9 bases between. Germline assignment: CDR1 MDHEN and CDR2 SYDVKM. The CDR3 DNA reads TGTGCCAGCAGTTTACCGGGGGGAAGCAATCAGCCCCAGCATTTT. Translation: CASSLPGGSNQPQHF.

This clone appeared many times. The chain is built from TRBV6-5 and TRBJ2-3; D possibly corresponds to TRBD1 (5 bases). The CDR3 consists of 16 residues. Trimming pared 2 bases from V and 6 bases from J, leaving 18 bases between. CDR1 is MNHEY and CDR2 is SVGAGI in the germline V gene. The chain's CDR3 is CASSYTQDKPEDTQYF. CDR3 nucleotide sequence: TGTGCCAGCAGTTACACCCAGGACAAGCCCGAGGATACGCAGTATTTT.

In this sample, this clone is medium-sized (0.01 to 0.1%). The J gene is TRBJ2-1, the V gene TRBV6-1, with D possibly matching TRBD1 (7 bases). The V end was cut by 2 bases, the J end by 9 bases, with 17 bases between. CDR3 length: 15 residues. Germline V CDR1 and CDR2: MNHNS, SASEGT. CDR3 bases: TGTGCCAGCAGTGAAAGGTTCAGGGGGGCAGTTGAGCAGTTCTTC. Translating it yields CASSERFRGAVEQFF.

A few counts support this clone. CDR3 DNA sequence: TGTGCCAGCTACACGGCACGGGAGGGGGAGCAGTACTTC. It specifies CASYTAREGEQYF. This rearrangement joins TRBV6-1 to TRBJ2-7, with 8 bases matching TRBD2. The CDR3 spans 13 residues. Trimming removed 8 bases from V and 7 bases from J; junction bases left unmatched: 10. The germline gives CDR1 MNHNS, CDR2 SASEGT.

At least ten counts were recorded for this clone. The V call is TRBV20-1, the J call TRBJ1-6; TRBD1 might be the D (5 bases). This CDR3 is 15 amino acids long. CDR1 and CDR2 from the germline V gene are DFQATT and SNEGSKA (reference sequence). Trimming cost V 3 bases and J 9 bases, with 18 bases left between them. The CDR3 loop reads CSARRIGEGTSPLHF. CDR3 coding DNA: TGCAGTGCTAGGCGTATAGGGGAGGGGACTTCACCCCTCCACTTT.

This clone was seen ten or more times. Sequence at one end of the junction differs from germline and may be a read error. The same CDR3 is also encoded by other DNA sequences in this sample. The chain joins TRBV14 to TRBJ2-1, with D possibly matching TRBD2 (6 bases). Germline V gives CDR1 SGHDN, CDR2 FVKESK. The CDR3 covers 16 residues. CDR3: CASSQGQRVTYDEQFF. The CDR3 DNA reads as TGTGCCAGCAGCCAAGGTCAGCGGGTGACCTACGATGAGCAGTTCTTC.

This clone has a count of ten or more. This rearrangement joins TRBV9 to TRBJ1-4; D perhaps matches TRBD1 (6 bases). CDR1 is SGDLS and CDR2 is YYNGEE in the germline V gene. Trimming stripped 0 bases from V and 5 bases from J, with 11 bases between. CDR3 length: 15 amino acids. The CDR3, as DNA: TGTGCCAGCAGCGTAGCTTGGGGGCGGAATGAAAAACTGTTTTTT. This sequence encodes CASSVAWGRNEKLFF.

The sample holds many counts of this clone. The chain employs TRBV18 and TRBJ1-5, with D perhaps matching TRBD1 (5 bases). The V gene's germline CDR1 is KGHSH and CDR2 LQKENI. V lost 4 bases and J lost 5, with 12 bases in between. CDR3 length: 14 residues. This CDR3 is CASSHRTGDQPQHF. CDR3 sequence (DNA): TGTGCCAGCTCACACCGGACGGGGGATCAGCCCCAGCATTTT.

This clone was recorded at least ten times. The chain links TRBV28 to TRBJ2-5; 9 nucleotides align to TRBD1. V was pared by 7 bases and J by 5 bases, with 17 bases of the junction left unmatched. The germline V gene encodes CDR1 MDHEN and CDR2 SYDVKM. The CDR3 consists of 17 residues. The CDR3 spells CASTTGSRDRVWETQYF. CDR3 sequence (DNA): TGTGCCAGCACGACAGGAAGTAGGGACAGGGTTTGGGAGACCCAGTACTTC.

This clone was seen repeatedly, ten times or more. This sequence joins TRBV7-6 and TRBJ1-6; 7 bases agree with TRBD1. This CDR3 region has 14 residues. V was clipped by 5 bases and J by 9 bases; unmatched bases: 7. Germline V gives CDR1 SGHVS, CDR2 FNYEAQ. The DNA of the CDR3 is TGTGCCAGCAGCCCCGGGACAGACTTTTCACCCCTCCACTTT. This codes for CASSPGTDFSPLHF.

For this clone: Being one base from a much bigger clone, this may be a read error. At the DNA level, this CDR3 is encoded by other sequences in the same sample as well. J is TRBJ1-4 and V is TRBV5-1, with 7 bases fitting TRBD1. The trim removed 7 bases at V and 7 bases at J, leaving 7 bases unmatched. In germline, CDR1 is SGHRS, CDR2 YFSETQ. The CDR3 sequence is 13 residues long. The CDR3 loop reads CASHRGDGEKLFF. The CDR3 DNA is TGCGCCAGCCACAGGGGTGACGGTGAAAAACTGTTTTTT.

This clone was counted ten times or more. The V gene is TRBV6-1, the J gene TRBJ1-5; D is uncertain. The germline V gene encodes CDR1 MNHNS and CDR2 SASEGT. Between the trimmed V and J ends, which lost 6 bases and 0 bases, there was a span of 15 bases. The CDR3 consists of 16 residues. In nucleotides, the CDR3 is TGTGCCAGCAGGCTCCTGGACGGGGATAGCAATCAGCCCCAGCATTTT. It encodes CASRLLDGDSNQPQHF.

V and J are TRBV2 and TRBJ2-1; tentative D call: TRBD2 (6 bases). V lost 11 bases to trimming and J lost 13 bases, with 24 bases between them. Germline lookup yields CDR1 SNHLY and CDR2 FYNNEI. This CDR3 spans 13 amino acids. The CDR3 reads CAGTQRSGGDQFF. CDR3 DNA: TGTGCCGGCACCCAGCGGTCCGGGGGTGATCAGTTCTTC. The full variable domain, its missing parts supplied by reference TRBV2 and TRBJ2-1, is EPEVTQTPSHQVTQMGQEVILRCVPISNHLYFYWYRQILGQKVEFLVSFYNNEISEKSEIFDDQFSVERPDGSNFTLKIRSTKLEDSAMYFCAGTQRSGGDQFFGPGTRLTVL.

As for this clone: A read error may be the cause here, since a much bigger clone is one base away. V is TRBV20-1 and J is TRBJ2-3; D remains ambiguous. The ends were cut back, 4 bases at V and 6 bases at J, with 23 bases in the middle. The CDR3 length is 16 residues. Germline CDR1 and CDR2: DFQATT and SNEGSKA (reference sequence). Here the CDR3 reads CSAIEIAFRRPDTQYF. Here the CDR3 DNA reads TGCAGTGCTATTGAAATAGCATTCAGGAGACCGGATACGCAGTATTTT.

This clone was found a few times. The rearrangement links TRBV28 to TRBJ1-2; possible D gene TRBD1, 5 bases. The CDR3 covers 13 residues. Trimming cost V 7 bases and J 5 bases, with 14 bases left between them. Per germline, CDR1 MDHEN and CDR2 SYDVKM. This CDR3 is CASTPDRGYGYTF. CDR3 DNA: TGTGCCAGCACCCCGGACCGGGGGTATGGCTACACCTTC.

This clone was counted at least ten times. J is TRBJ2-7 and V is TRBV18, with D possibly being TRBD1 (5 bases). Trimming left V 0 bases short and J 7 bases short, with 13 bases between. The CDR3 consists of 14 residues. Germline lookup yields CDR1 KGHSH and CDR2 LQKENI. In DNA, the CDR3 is TGTGCCAGCTCACCACCAAAGGGGCCGGCGGAGCAGTACTTC. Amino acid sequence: CASSPPKGPAEQYF.

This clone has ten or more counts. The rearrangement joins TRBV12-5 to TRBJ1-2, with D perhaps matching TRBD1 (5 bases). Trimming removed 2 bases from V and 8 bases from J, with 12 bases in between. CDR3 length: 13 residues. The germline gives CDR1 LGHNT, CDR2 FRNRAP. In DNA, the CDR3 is TGTGCTAGTGGTTTGCCAGGGTACGGGGGCTACACCTTC. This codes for CASGLPGYGGYTF.

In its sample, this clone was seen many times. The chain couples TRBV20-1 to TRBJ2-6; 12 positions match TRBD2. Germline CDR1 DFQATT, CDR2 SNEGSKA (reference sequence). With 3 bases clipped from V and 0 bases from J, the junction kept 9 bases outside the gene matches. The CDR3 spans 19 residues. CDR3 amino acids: CSARPGLAGRLSGANVLTF. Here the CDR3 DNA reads TGCAGTGCTAGGCCGGGACTAGCGGGCCGTCTCTCTGGGGCCAACGTCCTGACTTTC.

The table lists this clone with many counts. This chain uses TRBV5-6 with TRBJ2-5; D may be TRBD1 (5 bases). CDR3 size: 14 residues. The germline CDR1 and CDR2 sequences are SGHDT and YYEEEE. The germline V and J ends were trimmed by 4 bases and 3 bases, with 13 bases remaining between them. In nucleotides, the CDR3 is TGTGCCAGCAGCACGGCATTAGGGGAAGAGACCCAGTACTTC. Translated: CASSTALGEETQYF.